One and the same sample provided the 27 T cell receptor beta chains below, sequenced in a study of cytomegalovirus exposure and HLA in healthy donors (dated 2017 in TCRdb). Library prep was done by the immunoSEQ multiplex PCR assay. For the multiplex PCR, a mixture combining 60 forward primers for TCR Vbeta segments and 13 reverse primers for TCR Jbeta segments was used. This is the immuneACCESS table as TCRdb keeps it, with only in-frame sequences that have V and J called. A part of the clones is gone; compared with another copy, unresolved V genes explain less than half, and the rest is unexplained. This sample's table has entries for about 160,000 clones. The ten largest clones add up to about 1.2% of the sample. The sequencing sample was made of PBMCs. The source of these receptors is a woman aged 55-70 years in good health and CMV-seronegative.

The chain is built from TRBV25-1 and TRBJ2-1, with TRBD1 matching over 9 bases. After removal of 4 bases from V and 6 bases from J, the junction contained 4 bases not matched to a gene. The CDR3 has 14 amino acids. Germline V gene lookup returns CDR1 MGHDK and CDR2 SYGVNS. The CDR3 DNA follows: TGTGCCAGCAGTGTGGGACAGGGTCCCAATGAGCAGTTCTTC. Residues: CASSVGQGPNEQFF.

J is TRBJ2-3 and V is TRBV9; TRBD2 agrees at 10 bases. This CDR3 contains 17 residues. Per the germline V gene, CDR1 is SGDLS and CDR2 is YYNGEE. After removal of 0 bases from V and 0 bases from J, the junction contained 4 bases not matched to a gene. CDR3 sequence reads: CASSVGASGRSTDTQYF. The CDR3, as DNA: TGTGCCAGCAGCGTAGGGGCTAGCGGGAGAAGCACAGATACGCAGTATTTT.

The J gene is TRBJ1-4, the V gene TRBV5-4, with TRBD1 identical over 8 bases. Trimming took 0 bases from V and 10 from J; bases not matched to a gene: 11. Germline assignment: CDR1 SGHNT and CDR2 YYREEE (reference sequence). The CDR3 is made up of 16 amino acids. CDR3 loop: CASSLATDRVFGKLFF. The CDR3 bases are TGTGCCAGCAGCTTGGCGACGGACAGGGTTTTTGGAAAACTGTTTTTT.

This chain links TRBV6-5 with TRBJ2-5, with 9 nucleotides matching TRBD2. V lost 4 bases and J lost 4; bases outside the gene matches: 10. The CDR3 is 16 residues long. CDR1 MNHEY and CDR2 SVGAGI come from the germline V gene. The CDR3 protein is CASSSIEGLARETQYF. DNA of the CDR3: TGTGCCAGCAGTTCGATAGAAGGACTAGCGAGAGAGACCCAGTACTTC.

The CDR3 nucleotides read TGTGCCAGCACCGATAGCGGGAGAGATACGCAGTATTTT. Its translation is CASTDSGRDTQYF. The chain recombines TRBV7-9 with TRBJ2-3, with TRBD2 matching 9 bases. The CDR3 totals 13 residues. From germline, CDR1 is SEHNR and CDR2 FQNEAQ (reference sequence). V was clipped by 7 bases and J by 5 bases; unmatched bases: 4.

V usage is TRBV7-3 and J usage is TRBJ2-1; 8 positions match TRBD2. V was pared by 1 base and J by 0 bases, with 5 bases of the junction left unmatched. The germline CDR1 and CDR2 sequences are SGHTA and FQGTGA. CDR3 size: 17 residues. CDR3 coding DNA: TGTGCCAGCAGCTTAAGTGGCGGGGGGTACTCCTACAATGAGCAGTTCTTC. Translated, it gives CASSLSGGGYSYNEQFF.

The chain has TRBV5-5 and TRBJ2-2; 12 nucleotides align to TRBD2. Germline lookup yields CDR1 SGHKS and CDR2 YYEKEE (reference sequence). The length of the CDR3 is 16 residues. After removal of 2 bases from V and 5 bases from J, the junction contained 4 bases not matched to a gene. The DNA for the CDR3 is TGTGCCAGCAGCTTACTAGCGGGAGGAGTAACCGGGGAGCTGTTTTTT. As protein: CASSLLAGGVTGELFF.

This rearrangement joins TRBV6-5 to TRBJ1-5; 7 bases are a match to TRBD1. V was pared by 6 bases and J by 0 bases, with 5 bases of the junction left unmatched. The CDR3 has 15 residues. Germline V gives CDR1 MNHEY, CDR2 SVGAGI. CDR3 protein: CASSKTGISNQPQHF. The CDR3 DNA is TGTGCCAGCAGCAAGACAGGGATTAGCAATCAGCCCCAGCATTTT.

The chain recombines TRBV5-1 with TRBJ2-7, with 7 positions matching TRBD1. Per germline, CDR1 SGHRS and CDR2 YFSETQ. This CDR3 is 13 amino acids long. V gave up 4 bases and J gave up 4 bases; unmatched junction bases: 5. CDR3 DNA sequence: TGCGCCAGCAGCGTGCAGGGGGTTTACGAGCAGTACTTC. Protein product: CASSVQGVYEQYF.

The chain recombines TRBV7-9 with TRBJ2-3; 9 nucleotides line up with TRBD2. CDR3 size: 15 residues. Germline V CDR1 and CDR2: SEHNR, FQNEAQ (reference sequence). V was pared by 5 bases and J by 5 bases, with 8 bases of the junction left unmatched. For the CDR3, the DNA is TGTGCCAGCAGCCAACTCTTAGCGGGAGAAGATACGCAGTATTTT. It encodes CASSQLLAGEDTQYF.

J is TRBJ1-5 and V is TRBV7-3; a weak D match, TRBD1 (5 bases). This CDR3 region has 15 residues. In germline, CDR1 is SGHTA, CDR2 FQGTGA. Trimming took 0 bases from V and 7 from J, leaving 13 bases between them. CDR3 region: CASSLTPGEGQPQHF. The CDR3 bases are TGTGCCAGCAGCTTAACGCCGGGGGAGGGCCAGCCCCAGCATTTT.

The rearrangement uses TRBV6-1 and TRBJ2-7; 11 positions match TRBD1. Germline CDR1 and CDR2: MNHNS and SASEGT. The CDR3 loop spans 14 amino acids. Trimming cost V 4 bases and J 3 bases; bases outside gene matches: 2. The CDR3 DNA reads TGTGCCAGCAGTGCCGGGACAGGGGGCTACGAGCAGTACTTC. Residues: CASSAGTGGYEQYF.

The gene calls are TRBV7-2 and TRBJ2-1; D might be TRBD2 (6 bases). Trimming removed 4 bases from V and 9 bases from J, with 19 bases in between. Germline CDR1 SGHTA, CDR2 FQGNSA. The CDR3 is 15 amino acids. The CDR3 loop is CASSSEWWRAPEQFF. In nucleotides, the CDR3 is TGTGCCAGCAGCTCAGAATGGTGGAGGGCCCCTGAGCAGTTCTTC.

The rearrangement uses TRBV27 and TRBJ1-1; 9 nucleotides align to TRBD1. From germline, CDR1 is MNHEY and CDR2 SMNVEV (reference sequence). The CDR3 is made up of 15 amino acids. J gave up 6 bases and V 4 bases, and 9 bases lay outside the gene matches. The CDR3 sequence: CASSSRVDRGSEAFF. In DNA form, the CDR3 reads TGTGCCAGCAGTTCGCGCGTGGACAGGGGATCTGAAGCTTTCTTT.

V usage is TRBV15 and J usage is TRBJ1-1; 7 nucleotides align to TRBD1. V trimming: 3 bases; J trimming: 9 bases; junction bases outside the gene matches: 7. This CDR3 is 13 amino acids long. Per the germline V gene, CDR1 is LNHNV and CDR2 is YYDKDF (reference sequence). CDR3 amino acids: CATSSGTAYKAFF. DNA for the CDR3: TGTGCCACCAGCAGCGGGACAGCATATAAAGCTTTCTTT.

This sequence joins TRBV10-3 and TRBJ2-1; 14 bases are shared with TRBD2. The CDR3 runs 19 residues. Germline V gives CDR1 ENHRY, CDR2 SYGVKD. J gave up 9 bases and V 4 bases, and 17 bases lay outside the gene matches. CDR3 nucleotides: TGTGCCATCAGTGGAAATCCCGGACTAGCGGGAGGCACTGGAAGTGAGCAGTTCTTC. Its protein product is CAISGNPGLAGGTGSEQFF.

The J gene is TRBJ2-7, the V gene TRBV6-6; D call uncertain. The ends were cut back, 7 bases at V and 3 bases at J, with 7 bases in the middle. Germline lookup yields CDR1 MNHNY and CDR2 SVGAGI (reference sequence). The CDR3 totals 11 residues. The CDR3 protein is CASTSGYEQYF. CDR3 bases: TGTGCCAGCACATCGGGCTACGAGCAGTACTTC.

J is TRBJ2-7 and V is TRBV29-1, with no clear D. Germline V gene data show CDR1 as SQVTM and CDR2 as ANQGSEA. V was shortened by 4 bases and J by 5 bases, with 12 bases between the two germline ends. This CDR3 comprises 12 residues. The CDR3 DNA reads TGCAGCGTTGCGGAGAATCCCGACGAGCAGTACTTC. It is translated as CSVAENPDEQYF.

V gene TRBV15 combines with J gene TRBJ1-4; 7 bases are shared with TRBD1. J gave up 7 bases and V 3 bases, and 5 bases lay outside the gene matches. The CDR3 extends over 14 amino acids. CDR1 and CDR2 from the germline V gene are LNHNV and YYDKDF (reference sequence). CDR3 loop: CATSRGTVFEKLFF. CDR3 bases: TGTGCCACCAGCAGGGGGACAGTGTTTGAAAAACTGTTTTTT.

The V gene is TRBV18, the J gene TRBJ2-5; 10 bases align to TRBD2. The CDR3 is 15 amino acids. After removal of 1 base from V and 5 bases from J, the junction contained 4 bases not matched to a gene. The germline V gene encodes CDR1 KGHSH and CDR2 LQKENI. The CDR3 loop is CASSPLASGSETQYF. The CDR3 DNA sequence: TGTGCCAGCTCACCACTGGCTAGCGGGAGTGAGACCCAGTACTTC.

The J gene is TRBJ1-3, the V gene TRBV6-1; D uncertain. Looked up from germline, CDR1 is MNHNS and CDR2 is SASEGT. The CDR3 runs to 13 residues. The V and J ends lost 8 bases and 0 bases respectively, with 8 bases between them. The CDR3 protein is CASRHSSGNTIYF. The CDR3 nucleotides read TGTGCCAGCCGACACAGCTCTGGAAACACCATATATTTT.

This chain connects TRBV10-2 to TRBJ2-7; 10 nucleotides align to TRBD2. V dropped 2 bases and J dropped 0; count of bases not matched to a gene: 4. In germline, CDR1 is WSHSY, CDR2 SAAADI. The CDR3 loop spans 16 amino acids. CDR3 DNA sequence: TGCGCCAGCAGTGAGCTAGCGGGAGCCAGCTCCTACGAGCAGTACTTC. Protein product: CASSELAGASSYEQYF.

In DNA, the CDR3 is TGTGCCATCAGCGCAGGTGGTCCCGAAAAACTGTTTTTT. Amino acid sequence: CAISAGGPEKLFF. The gene calls are TRBV10-3 and TRBJ1-4; D is ambiguous. The CDR3 length is 13 residues. Trimming cost V 6 bases and J 8 bases, with 13 bases left between them. CDR1 and CDR2 from the germline V gene are ENHRY and SYGVKD.

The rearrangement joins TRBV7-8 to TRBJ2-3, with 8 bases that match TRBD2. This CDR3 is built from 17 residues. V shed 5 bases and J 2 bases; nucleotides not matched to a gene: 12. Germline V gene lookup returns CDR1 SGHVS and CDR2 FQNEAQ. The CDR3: CASSPPVLADNTDTQYF. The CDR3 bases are TGTGCCAGCAGCCCCCCCGTACTAGCGGACAACACAGATACGCAGTATTTT.

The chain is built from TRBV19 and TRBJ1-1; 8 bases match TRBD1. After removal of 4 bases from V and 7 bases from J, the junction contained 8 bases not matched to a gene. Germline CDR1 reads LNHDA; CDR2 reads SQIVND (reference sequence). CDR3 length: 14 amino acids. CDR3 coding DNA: TGTGCCAGTAGTACGGACAGGGTTTGGGTTGAAGCTTTCTTT. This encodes CASSTDRVWVEAFF.

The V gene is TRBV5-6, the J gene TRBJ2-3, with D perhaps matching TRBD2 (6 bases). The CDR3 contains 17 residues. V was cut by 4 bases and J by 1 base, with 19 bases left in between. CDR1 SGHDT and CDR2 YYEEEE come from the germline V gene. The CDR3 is CASSILYAGIGTDTQYF. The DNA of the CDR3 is TGTGCCAGCAGCATCCTGTACGCGGGAATCGGCACAGATACGCAGTATTTT.

DNA for the CDR3: TGTGCCAGCAGTGAAATCCTAGCGGGGAGCACAGATACGCAGTATTTT. Its protein is CASSEILAGSTDTQYF. The V and J genes are TRBV6-1 and TRBJ2-3; 9 bases are a match to TRBD2. The CDR3 is 16 amino acids. Looked up from germline, CDR1 is MNHNS and CDR2 is SASEGT. The trim removed 2 bases at V and 0 bases at J, leaving 3 bases unmatched.